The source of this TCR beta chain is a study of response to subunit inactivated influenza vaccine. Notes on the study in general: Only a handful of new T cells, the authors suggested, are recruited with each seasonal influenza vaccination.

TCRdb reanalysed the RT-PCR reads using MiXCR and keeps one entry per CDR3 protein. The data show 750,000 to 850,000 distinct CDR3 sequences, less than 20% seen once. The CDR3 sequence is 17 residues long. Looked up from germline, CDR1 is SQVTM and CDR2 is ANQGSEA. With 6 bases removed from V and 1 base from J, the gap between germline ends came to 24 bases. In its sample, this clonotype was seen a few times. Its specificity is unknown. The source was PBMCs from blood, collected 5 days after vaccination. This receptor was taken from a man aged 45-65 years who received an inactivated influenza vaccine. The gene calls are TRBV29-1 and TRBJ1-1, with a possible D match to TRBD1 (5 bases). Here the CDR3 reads CSVTRWKGAVGNTEAFF. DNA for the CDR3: TGCAGCGTCACTAGATGGAAAGGGGCCGTCGGGAACACTGAAGCTTTCTTT.